These T cell receptor beta chains were read from a single sample in a study of blood T cell repertoires in COVID-19. Data came from immunoSEQ multiplex PCR; TCRdb stores just in-frame clones and leaves some out. This sample has roughly 250,000 clones, with 75% to 90% found just once. Sample: peripheral blood. These receptors originate from a woman aged 60-70 years with active or convalescent COVID-19. Both conserved end residues are part of each CDR3. A D gene is named only where the DNA matches it firmly. Clone size appears in some rows only: once, few, many, or a class for an expanded clone.

TRBD1 | TRBJ1-2 | TRBV5-1 | once | CASSLGQGGYSGYTF | TGCGCCAGCAGCTTGGGGCAGGGGGGCTATTCTGGCTACACCTTC
- | TRBJ1-1 | TRBV5-8 | few | CASSRRSEGTEAFF | TGTGCCAGCAGCCGGCGTTCCGAGGGCACTGAAGCTTTCTTT
- | TRBJ1-4 | TRBV3-1/TRBV3-2 | - | CASSPRGGENEKLFF | TGTGCCAGCAGCCCACGTGGAGGGGAGAATGAAAAACTGTTTTTT
- | TRBJ2-3 | TRBV14 | - | CASSQGGSTDTQYF | TGTGCCAGCAGCCAAGGCGGTAGCACAGATACGCAGTATTTT
- | TRBJ1-1 | TRBV27 | - | CASSYQAGTHTEAFF | TGTGCCAGCAGTTACCAGGCAGGCACACACACTGAAGCTTTCTTT
- | TRBJ1-1 | TRBV7-9 | - | CASSPWRGNTEAFF | TGTGCCAGCAGCCCGTGGAGGGGGAACACTGAAGCTTTCTTT
- | TRBJ1-3 | TRBV16 | - | CASSPLRGNTIYF | TGTGCCAGCAGCCCGTTGCGGGGAAACACCATATATTTT
TRBD1 | TRBJ2-1 | TRBV2 | - | CASSTTRGQGLFF | TGTGCCAGCAGTACCACCCGGGGACAGGGCCTCTTCTTC
- | TRBJ1-6 | TRBV4-1 | - | CASSQGRSSYNSPLHF | TGCGCCAGCAGCCAAGGCCGTAGCTCCTATAATTCACCCCTCCACTTT
- | TRBJ1-2 | TRBV7-9 | - | CASSLDSHLEEF | TGTGCCAGCAGCTTAGACTCCCATTTGGAGGAGTTC
TRBD1 | TRBJ1-5 | TRBV7-2 | - | CASSSQGNQPQHF | TGTGCCAGCAGCTCACAGGGGAATCAGCCCCAGCATTTT
- | TRBJ2-1 | TRBV18 | - | CASSQVLSSYNEQFF | TGTGCCAGCTCCCAGGTATTAAGCTCCTACAATGAGCAGTTCTTC
- | TRBJ1-6 | TRBV6-5 | - | CASRLGQGLNSPLHF | TGTGCCAGCAGGCTCGGCCAGGGGCTCAATTCACCCCTCCACTTT
TRBD2 | TRBJ2-3 | TRBV7-2 | once | CASSLGTSADTQYF | TGTGCCAGCAGCCTCGGGACTAGCGCAGATACGCAGTATTTT
- | TRBJ1-6 | TRBV4-1 | - | CASSQGGGGGFYNSPLHF | TGCGCCAGCAGCCAAGGGGGCGGGGGAGGCTTTTATAATTCACCCCTCCACTTT
- | TRBJ1-2 | TRBV7-2 | few | CASSPGQLFGYTF | TGTGCCAGCAGCCCCGGACAGCTCTTTGGCTACACCTTC
TRBD1 | TRBJ1-4 | TRBV5-4 | - | CASSPDRGRREKLFF | TGTGCCAGCAGCCCGGACAGGGGTAGGCGTGAAAAACTGTTTTTT
TRBD1 | TRBJ2-3 | TRBV7-9 | - | CASSLRGGQGPDTQYF | TGTGCCAGCAGCTTACGTGGGGGACAGGGGCCGGATACGCAGTATTTT
- | TRBJ2-2 | TRBV6-5 | - | CASRGNANTGELFF | TGTGCCAGCAGGGGCAACGCGAACACCGGGGAGCTGTTTTTT
- | TRBJ1-1 | TRBV28 | once | CASRLKTPGEAFF | TGTGCCAGCAGACTGAAGACTCCCGGAGAAGCTTTCTTT
- | TRBJ2-3 | TRBV7-2 | - | CASALSGGATDTQYF | TGTGCCAGCGCCCTCTCTGGGGGGGCCACAGATACGCAGTATTTT
TRBD1 | TRBJ2-4 | TRBV9 | - | CASSAVAGTGANIQYF | TGTGCCAGCAGCGCAGTCGCCGGGACAGGGGCGAACATTCAGTACTTC
- | TRBJ1-2 | TRBV6-5 | - | CASRPSVAWGYTF | TGTGCCAGCAGACCCAGCGTAGCCTGGGGCTACACCTTC
TRBD1 | TRBJ1-5 | TRBV19 | - | CASTQGAGQPQHF | TGTGCCAGTACCCAGGGGGCCGGTCAGCCCCAGCATTTT
- | TRBJ1-1 | TRBV30 | - | CAFDRNTEAFF | TGTGCCTTTGACAGGAACACTGAAGCTTTCTTT
- | TRBJ2-7 | TRBV3-1/TRBV3-2 | few | CASSPIQGSEQYF | TGTGCCAGCAGCCCCATCCAGGGGTCCGAGCAGTACTTC
TRBD2 | TRBJ2-3 | TRBV14 | - | CASRRAKGTSGGPTDTQYF | TGTGCCAGCAGGCGAGCCAAGGGGACTAGCGGGGGACCCACAGATACGCAGTATTTT
- | TRBJ2-5 | TRBV15 | once | CATSRDLVGGWAQYF | TGTGCCACCAGCAGAGATTTAGTCGGGGGTTGGGCCCAGTACTTC